What follows are 29 T cell receptor beta chains derived from one specimen sequenced in a study of control samples from healthy donors and cancer patients. Some clones are missing from TCRdb's copy, which holds only in-frame ones; the method was immunoSEQ multiplex PCR. This table has 55,000 to 65,000 clones, 70% to 90% appearing once. The specimen was PBMCs. These receptors were obtained from a woman in her sixties or seventies with lung cancer.

This chain connects TRBV19 to TRBJ2-1; D may be TRBD1 (6 bases). V dropped 5 bases and J dropped 2 bases, with 19 bases sitting between them. Germline V gene lookup returns CDR1 LNHDA and CDR2 SQIVND (reference sequence). There are 17 residues in the CDR3. CDR3 coding DNA: TGTGCCAGTAGTGATCGAACAGGGAGCGCGACCTACAATGAGCAGTTCTTC. It translates to CASSDRTGSATYNEQFF. Supplemented by reference TRBV19 and TRBJ2-1, the full variable domain reads DGGITQSPKYLFRKEGQNVTLSCEQNLNHDAMYWYRQDPGQGLRLIYYSQIVNDFQKGDIAEGYSVSREKKESFPLTVTSAQKNPTAFYLCASSDRTGSATYNEQFFGPGTRLTVL.

The chain carries TRBV18 and TRBJ2-6, with D perhaps TRBD2 (6 bases). The CDR3 totals 19 residues. Trimming shortened V by 0 bases and J by 0 bases, and 15 bases separated the two germline ends. Looked up from germline, CDR1 is KGHSH and CDR2 is LQKENI. CDR3 nucleotide sequence: TGTGCCAGCTCACCACCGTACCGGGGAGGTTACTCTGGGGCCAACGTCCTGACTTTC. Amino acids: CASSPPYRGGYSGANVLTF.

V gene TRBV5-1 combines with J gene TRBJ2-7; TRBD1 matches at 9 bases. The J segment lost 2 bases and the V segment lost 5 bases, leaving 8 bases of the junction unmatched. This CDR3 is built from 15 residues. Germline assignment: CDR1 SGHRS and CDR2 YFSETQ. CDR3 sequence: CASSPDRGGTYEQYF. In nucleotides, the CDR3 is TGCGCCAGCAGTCCGGACAGGGGAGGGACCTACGAGCAGTACTTC.

This clone was seen only once. The genes are TRBV5-1 and TRBJ2-3, with 9 bases identical to TRBD2. Germline V CDR1 and CDR2: SGHRS, YFSETQ. CDR3 length: 14 residues. V shed 4 bases and J 4 bases; nucleotides not matched to a gene: 4. CDR3 amino acids: CASSVGTSPDTQYF. DNA of the CDR3: TGCGCCAGCAGCGTGGGGACTAGCCCAGATACGCAGTATTTT.

As DNA, the CDR3 is TGTGCCAGTAGTATTAACAGGGAAAGCGCTGAAGCTTTCTTT. As protein: CASSINRESAEAFF. This rearrangement joins TRBV19 to TRBJ1-1, with D possibly matching TRBD1 (6 bases). V was pared by 3 bases and J by 6 bases, with 14 bases between. CDR1 and CDR2 from the germline V gene are LNHDA and SQIVND (reference sequence). The CDR3 is 14 residues long.

This clone is a singleton in its sample. The chain links TRBV19 to TRBJ1-2; D is ambiguous. The CDR3 has 15 amino acids. CDR1 and CDR2 from the germline V gene are LNHDA and SQIVND (reference sequence). Trimming left V 0 bases short and J 0 bases short, with 8 bases between. This CDR3 is CASSIEARTNYGYTF. CDR3 sequence (DNA): TGTGCCAGTAGTATAGAGGCCAGGACTAACTATGGCTACACCTTC.

CDR3 region: CATTRDRETDTQYF. The CDR3 bases are TGTGCCACGACCCGGGACAGGGAGACAGATACGCAGTATTTT. The gene calls are TRBV6-6 and TRBJ2-3, with 9 bases matching TRBD1. The CDR3 covers 14 residues. CDR1 and CDR2 (germline): MNHNY, SVGAGI (reference sequence). The ends lost 10 bases at V and 3 bases at J; junction bases unmatched: 8.

The V call is TRBV6-5, the J call TRBJ2-1; the D is unclear. CDR3 size: 13 residues. CDR1 and CDR2 (germline): MNHEY, SVGAGI. Trimming cost V 5 bases and J 7 bases, with 12 bases left between them. The chain's CDR3 is CASSRVSGNEQFF. CDR3 sequence (DNA): TGTGCCAGCAGTAGGGTGAGTGGGAATGAGCAGTTCTTC.

This clone was detected only once. This chain connects TRBV3-1 (or the pseudogene TRBV3-2) to TRBJ1-3, with 7 bases lining up with TRBD1. Unmatched junction bases numbered 6, after V lost 4 bases and J lost 0 bases. From germline, CDR1 is LGHDT and CDR2 YNNKEL (reference sequence). The CDR3 contains 16 residues. Here the CDR3 DNA reads TGTGCCAGCAGCCGTTACGGGACAGACTCTGGAAACACCATATATTTT. Translation: CASSRYGTDSGNTIYF.

This chain links TRBV18 with TRBJ1-2, with 7 bases identical to TRBD1. The germline V gene has CDR1 KGHSH and CDR2 LQKENI. The junction had 4 bases not matched to a gene; V was cut back by 3 bases and J by 6 bases. The CDR3 runs to 13 residues. Written as DNA, the CDR3 is TGTGCCAGCTCACCCGACAGGGAGGATGGCTACACCTTC. Encoded protein: CASSPDREDGYTF.

The chain joins TRBV28 to TRBJ1-1; D is possibly TRBD1 (5 bases). The CDR3 sequence is 14 residues long. V shed 6 bases and J shed 4 bases, with 15 bases lying between them. CDR1 and CDR2 (germline): MDHEN, SYDVKM. The DNA for the CDR3 is TGTGCCAGCAGCTATCAGGGTGGGAGCACTGAAGCTTTCTTT. Encoded protein: CASSYQGGSTEAFF.

The chain is built from TRBV2 and TRBJ2-2; TRBD1 aligns across 8 bases. Germline V gene data show CDR1 as SNHLY and CDR2 as FYNNEI. V dropped 8 bases and J dropped 4; count of bases not matched to a gene: 6. CDR3 length: 14 amino acids. The CDR3 loop is CASGRDRTTGELFF. Written as DNA, the CDR3 is TGTGCCAGCGGGCGGGACAGGACCACCGGGGAGCTGTTTTTT.

V gene TRBV4-3 combines with J gene TRBJ2-7; a possible D gene is TRBD2 (5 bases). Germline V gene sequence: CDR1 LGHNA, CDR2 YSLEER. Trimming removed 4 bases at V and 0 bases at J, with 16 bases between. The CDR3 has 16 residues. DNA of the CDR3: TGCGCCAGCAGCCCCCTTGAGGGATTGGGCTCCTACGAGCAGTACTTC. This sequence encodes CASSPLEGLGSYEQYF.

The J gene is TRBJ1-2, the V gene TRBV12-5, with 8 bases matching TRBD1. V was pared by 5 bases and J by 1 base, with 6 bases of the junction left unmatched. Germline V gene data show CDR1 as LGHNT and CDR2 as FRNRAP. This CDR3 comprises 15 residues. CDR3 protein: CASGPGTGRNYGYTF. The CDR3 DNA sequence: TGTGCTAGTGGTCCCGGGACAGGACGTAACTATGGCTACACCTTC.

J is TRBJ2-7 and V is TRBV15; TRBD2 agrees at 8 bases. The CDR3 is made up of 13 amino acids. Germline V gene sequence: CDR1 LNHNV, CDR2 YYDKDF (reference sequence). Losses at the gene ends were 4 bases for V and 4 bases for J; bases not matched to a gene: 3. CDR3 residues: CATSMASGYEQYF. CDR3 DNA: TGTGCCACCAGCATGGCTAGCGGGTACGAGCAGTACTTC.

The chain uses TRBV4-1 and TRBJ2-5, with TRBD2 matching over 14 bases. After removal of 6 bases from V and 1 base from J, the junction contained 7 bases not matched to a gene. CDR3 length equals 17 residues. Germline CDR1 MGHRA, CDR2 YSYEKL. CDR3 sequence (DNA): TGCGCCAGCAGAAGACTAGCGGGAGGGGGGCTCCAAGAGACCCAGTACTTC. Translated: CASRRLAGGGLQETQYF.

This clone was seen a handful of times. The rearrangement uses TRBV5-6 and TRBJ2-2; TRBD1 aligns across 8 bases. Germline V CDR1 and CDR2: SGHDT, YYEEEE. J lost 6 bases, V lost 4 bases, and 5 bases had no gene match. The CDR3 has 14 residues. CDR3 sequence (DNA): TGTGCCAGCAGCGCGGACAGGGTCCCCGGGGAGCTGTTTTTT. It translates to CASSADRVPGELFF.

The chain couples TRBV3-1 (or the pseudogene TRBV3-2) to TRBJ1-1; 7 bases map to TRBD1. In germline, CDR1 is LGHDT, CDR2 YNNKEL (reference sequence). Trimming removed 1 base from V and 11 bases from J; junction bases left unmatched: 10. The CDR3 runs 14 residues. The CDR3 region is CASSQGQGQVQAFF. The CDR3 DNA follows: TGTGCCAGCAGCCAAGGACAGGGCCAAGTTCAGGCTTTCTTT.

The chain carries TRBV5-1 and TRBJ2-3, with D tentatively TRBD1 (5 bases). The CDR3 totals 14 residues. Germline CDR1 and CDR2: SGHRS and YFSETQ. V lost 1 base and J lost 10, with 16 bases in between. CDR3 in amino acids: CASSLSLGAPAQYF. The DNA for the CDR3 is TGCGCCAGCAGCTTGAGTCTAGGGGCCCCCGCGCAGTATTTT.

The V gene is TRBV15, the J gene TRBJ2-3; 8 bases map to TRBD2. The length of the CDR3 is 13 residues. V shed 7 bases, J shed 3 bases, and the junction held 3 bases outside the gene matches. CDR1 and CDR2 from the germline V gene are LNHNV and YYDKDF (reference sequence). The CDR3 DNA follows: TGTGCCACCACCCTAGCGGGTACAGATACGCAGTATTTT. Encoded protein: CATTLAGTDTQYF.

The rearrangement joins TRBV7-9 to TRBJ2-2; 7 nucleotides agree with TRBD1. The germline V gene encodes CDR1 SEHNR and CDR2 FQNEAQ (reference sequence). CDR3 length equals 14 residues. With 10 bases clipped from V and 1 base from J, the junction kept 6 bases outside the gene matches. CDR3 coding DNA: TGTGCCACCTCAGACAGGGTGAACACCGGGGAGCTGTTTTTT. Its protein is CATSDRVNTGELFF. Full variable domain (missing parts from reference TRBV7-9 and TRBJ2-2): DTGVSQNPRHKITKRGQNVTFRCDPISEHNRLYWYRQTLGQGPEFLTYFQNEAQLEKSRLLSDRFSAERPKGSFSTLEIQRTEQGDSAMYLCATSDRVNTGELFFGEGSRLTVL.

This clone was detected only a few times. The rearrangement links TRBV9 to TRBJ1-1; the D is unclear. The V and J ends lost 0 bases and 0 bases respectively, with 9 bases between them. Germline V gives CDR1 SGDLS, CDR2 YYNGEE. The CDR3 length is 15 residues. Here the CDR3 reads CASSVDDRMNTEAFF. The DNA for the CDR3 is TGTGCCAGCAGCGTAGATGACCGCATGAACACTGAAGCTTTCTTT.

J is TRBJ1-1 and V is TRBV5-4; TRBD1 aligns across 7 bases. In germline, CDR1 is SGHNT, CDR2 YYREEE (reference sequence). The CDR3 extends over 16 amino acids. Losses at the gene ends were 4 bases for V and 1 base for J; bases not matched to a gene: 10. The DNA for the CDR3 is TGTGCCAGCAGCGGTGGTCAGGGGGGAGGGAACACTGAAGCTTTCTTT. It encodes CASSGGQGGGNTEAFF.

J is TRBJ2-1 and V is TRBV28, with D maybe TRBD1 (7 bases). V was trimmed by 3 bases and J by 12 bases, leaving 24 bases between them. The CDR3 is 16 residues long. CDR1 and CDR2 from the germline V gene are MDHEN and SYDVKM. For the CDR3, the DNA is TGTGCCAGCAGTTTCCCGGAGGGCCAGGGGGGTAAAGGGCAGTTCTTC. It specifies CASSFPEGQGGKGQFF.

The chain recombines TRBV6-5 with TRBJ1-2; tentatively, D is TRBD1 (5 bases). In germline, CDR1 is MNHEY, CDR2 SVGAGI. V lost 5 bases and J 3 bases, leaving 10 bases between the germline ends. CDR3 size: 13 residues. CDR3 residues: CASSTRGDYGYTF. The CDR3 DNA is TGTGCCAGCAGTACCCGGGGGGACTATGGCTACACCTTC.

V and J are TRBV3-1 (or the pseudogene TRBV3-2) and TRBJ2-5; 10 bases agree with TRBD2. The CDR3 has 18 residues. Unmatched junction bases numbered 16, after V lost 4 bases and J lost 5 bases. Germline V gene lookup returns CDR1 LGHDT and CDR2 YNNKEL (reference sequence). The CDR3, as DNA: TGTGCCAGCAGCCCCACCTCTATTCTAGCGGGAGAGCGGGAGACCCAGTACTTC. Encoded protein: CASSPTSILAGERETQYF.

CDR3 nucleotides: TGCGCCAGCAGCCAAGACTTCCAAGAGACCCAGTACTTC. This translates into CASSQDFQETQYF. The chain couples TRBV4-1 to TRBJ2-5; D not resolved. The CDR3 extends over 13 amino acids. Trimming cost V 0 bases and J 1 base, with 3 bases left between them. Germline CDR1 reads MGHRA; CDR2 reads YSYEKL.

The V and J genes are TRBV5-1 and TRBJ1-1; no reliable D call. The CDR3 loop spans 13 amino acids. Per germline, CDR1 SGHRS and CDR2 YFSETQ. Trimming shortened V by 2 bases and J by 0 bases, and 5 bases separated the two germline ends. In DNA form, the CDR3 reads TGCGCCAGCAGCTTCTCCATGAACACTGAAGCTTTCTTT. Its translation is CASSFSMNTEAFF.

This clone was observed once. The chain joins TRBV19 to TRBJ1-2, with unresolved D. The CDR3 contains 12 residues. The germline V gene encodes CDR1 LNHDA and CDR2 SQIVND (reference sequence). Trimming removed 3 bases at V and 4 bases at J, with 6 bases between. CDR3 nucleotide sequence: TGTGCCAGTAGTATCAGGTCCTATGGCTACACCTTC. It is translated as CASSIRSYGYTF.